This T cell receptor beta chain stems from a study of shared clonotypes between healthy human individuals. Overall study findings and caveats: For naive CD4 cells, 4% to 6% of clonotypes were shared across four donors. Clonotype sharing across donors was expected to vary with sequencing depth. Clonotypes not shared had lower generation probabilities than those common to all four donors.

Data came from immunoSEQ multiplex PCR; TCRdb stores just in-frame clones and leaves some out. The table lists 2,500,000 or so clones, 80% to 95% of them singletons. The V and J ends lost 0 bases and 5 bases, in that order; junction bases with no gene match: 5. The CDR3 has 14 amino acids. Germline CDR1 and CDR2: SGHRS and YFSETQ. As to this clone: Its specificity is unknown.

It was into CD45RA+ naive and CD45RA-negative memory subsets that the CD4+ cells were split. The sequence was obtained from a man between 18 and 29 years old in good health. Some clones in this sample may be carry-over from other donors' samples. The sequencing sample was made of naive CD4+ T cells from PBMCs. Subset given: CD45RA+ positively selected. V gene TRBV5-1 combines with J gene TRBJ2-7; TRBD1 aligns across 7 bases. In nucleotides, the CDR3 is TGCGCCAGCAGCTTGGGGGACAGTTCCAACGAGCAGTACTTC. Its protein is CASSLGDSSNEQYF.